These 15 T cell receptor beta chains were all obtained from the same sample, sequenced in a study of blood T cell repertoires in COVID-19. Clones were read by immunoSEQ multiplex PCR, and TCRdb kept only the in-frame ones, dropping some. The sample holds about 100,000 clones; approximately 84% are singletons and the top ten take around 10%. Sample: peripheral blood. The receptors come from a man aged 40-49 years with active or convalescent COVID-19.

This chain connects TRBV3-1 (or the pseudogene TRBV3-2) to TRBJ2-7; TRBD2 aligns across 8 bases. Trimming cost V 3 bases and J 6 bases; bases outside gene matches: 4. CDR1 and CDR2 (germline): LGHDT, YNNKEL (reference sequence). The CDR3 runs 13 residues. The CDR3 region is CASSQGLGGEQYF. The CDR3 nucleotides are TGTGCCAGCAGCCAGGGACTAGGGGGCGAGCAGTACTTC.

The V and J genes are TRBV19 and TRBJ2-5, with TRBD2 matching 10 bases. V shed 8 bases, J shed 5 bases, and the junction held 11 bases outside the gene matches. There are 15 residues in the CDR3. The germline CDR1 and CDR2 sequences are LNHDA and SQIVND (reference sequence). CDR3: CASGPGTSVLETQYF. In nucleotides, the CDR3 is TGTGCCAGTGGTCCCGGGACTAGCGTACTCGAGACCCAGTACTTC.

The CDR3 loop reads CASSGDRVGYTF. The CDR3 DNA follows: TGTGCCAGCAGTGGGGACAGGGTTGGCTACACCTTC. The chain couples TRBV2 to TRBJ1-2; 9 nucleotides agree with TRBD1. V was pared by 4 bases and J by 7 bases, with 1 base of the junction left unmatched. CDR3 length equals 12 residues. Per germline, CDR1 SNHLY and CDR2 FYNNEI.

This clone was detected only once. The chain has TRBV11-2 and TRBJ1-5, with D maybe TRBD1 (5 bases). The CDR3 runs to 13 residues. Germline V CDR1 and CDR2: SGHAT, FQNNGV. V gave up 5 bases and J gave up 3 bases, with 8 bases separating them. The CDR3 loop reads CASSRQFNQPQHF. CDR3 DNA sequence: TGTGCCAGCAGCCGACAGTTCAATCAGCCCCAGCATTTT.

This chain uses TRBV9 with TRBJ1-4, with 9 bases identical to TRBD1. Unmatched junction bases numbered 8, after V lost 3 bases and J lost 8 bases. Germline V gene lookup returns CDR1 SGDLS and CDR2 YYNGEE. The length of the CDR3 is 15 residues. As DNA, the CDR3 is TGTGCCAGCAGCGAATGGACAGGGGCAGGCGAAAAACTGTTTTTT. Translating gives CASSEWTGAGEKLFF.

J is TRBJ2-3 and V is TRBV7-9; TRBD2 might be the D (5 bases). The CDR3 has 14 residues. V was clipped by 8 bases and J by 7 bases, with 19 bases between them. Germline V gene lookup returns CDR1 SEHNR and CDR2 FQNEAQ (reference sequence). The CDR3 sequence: CASHRAGRGNTQYF. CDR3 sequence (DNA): TGTGCCAGCCATCGTGCTGGCCGGGGAAATACGCAGTATTTT.

The CDR3 DNA reads TGTGCCAGCAGCTTAGTTAGCGGGGGAACGAACACCGGGGAGCTGTTTTTT. Amino acid sequence: CASSLVSGGTNTGELFF. The chain recombines TRBV11-2 with TRBJ2-2; 9 positions agree with TRBD2. CDR1 and CDR2 (germline): SGHAT, FQNNGV. This CDR3 is 17 amino acids long. V shed 1 base, J shed 0 bases, and the junction held 3 bases outside the gene matches.

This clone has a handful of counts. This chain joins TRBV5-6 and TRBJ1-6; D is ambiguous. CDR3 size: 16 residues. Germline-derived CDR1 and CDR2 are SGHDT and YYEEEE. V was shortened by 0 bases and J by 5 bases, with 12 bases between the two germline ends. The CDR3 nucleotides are TGTGCCAGCAGCTTGGTTGGTATGAACAATAATTCACCCCTCCACTTT. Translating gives CASSLVGMNNNSPLHF.

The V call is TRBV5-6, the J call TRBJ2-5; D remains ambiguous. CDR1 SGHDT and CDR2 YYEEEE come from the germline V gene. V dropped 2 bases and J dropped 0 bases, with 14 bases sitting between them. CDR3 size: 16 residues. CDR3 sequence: CASSFRPPRDQETQYF. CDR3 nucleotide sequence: TGTGCCAGCAGCTTTCGTCCTCCGAGAGACCAAGAGACCCAGTACTTC.

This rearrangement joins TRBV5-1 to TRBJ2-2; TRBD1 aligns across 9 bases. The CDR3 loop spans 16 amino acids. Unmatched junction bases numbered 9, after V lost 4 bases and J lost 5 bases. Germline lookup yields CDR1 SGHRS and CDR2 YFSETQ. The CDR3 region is CASSLTGGVWTGELFF. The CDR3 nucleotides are TGCGCCAGCAGCCTAACAGGGGGCGTTTGGACCGGGGAGCTGTTTTTT.

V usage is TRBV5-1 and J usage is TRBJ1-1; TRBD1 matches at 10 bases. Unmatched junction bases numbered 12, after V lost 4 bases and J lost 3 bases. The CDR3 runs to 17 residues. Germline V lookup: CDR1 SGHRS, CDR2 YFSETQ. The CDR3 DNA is TGCGCCAGCAGCATGCGACAGGGGGCGGTAATGGACACTGAAGCTTTCTTT. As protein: CASSMRQGAVMDTEAFF. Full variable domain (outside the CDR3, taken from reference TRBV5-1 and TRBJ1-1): KAGVTQTPRYLIKTRGQQVTLSCSPISGHRSVSWYQQTPGQGLQFLFEYFSETQRNKGNFPGRFSGRQFSNSRSEMNVSTLELGDSALYLCASSMRQGAVMDTEAFFGQGTRLTVV.

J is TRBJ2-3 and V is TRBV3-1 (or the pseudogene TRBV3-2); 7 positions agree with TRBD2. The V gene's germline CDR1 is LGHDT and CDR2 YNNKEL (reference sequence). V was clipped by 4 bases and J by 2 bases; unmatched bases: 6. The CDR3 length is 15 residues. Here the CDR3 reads CASSPFSGLTDTQYF. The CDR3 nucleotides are TGTGCCAGCAGCCCCTTTAGCGGGCTCACAGATACGCAGTATTTT.

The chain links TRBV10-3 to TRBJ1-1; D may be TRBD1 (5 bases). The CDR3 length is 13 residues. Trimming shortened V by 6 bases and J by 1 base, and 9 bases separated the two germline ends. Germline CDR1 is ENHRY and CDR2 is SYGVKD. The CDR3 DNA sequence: TGTGCCATCAGCGGGGGAGGGAACACTGAAGCTTTCTTT. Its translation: CAISGGGNTEAFF.

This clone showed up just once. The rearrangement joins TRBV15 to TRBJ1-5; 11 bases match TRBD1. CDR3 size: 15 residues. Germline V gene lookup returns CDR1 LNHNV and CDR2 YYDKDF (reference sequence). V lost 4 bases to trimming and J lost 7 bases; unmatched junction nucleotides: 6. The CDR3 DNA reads TGTGCCACCAGCAACTGGACAGGGGGCGTGCAGCCCCAGCATTTT. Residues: CATSNWTGGVQPQHF.

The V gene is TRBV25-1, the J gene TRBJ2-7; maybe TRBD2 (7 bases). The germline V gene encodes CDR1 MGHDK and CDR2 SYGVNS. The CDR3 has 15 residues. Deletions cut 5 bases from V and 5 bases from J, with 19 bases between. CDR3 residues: CASSSQEGGVNEQYF. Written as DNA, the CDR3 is TGTGCCAGCAGTTCCCAGGAGGGGGGGGTCAACGAGCAGTACTTC.